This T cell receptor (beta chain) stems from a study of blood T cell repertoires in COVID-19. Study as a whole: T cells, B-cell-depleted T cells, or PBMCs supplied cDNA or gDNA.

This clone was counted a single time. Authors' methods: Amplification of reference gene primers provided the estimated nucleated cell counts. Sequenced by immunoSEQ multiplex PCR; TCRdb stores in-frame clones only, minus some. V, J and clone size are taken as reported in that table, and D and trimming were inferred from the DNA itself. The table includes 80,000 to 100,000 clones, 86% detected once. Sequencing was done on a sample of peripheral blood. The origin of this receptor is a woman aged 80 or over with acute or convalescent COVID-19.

Written as DNA, the CDR3 is TGCGCCAGCAGTCAATCGAGAAGGCCGGGGTTGAACACTGAAGCTTTCTTT. Its translation is CASSQSRRPGLNTEAFF. The chain carries TRBV23-1 and TRBJ1-1, with unresolved D. TRBV23-1 is filed as an ORF, its function uncertain. The V end lost 0 bases, the J end lost 0 bases, and 14 bases lay between the germline ends. The CDR3 sequence is 17 residues long.